This T cell receptor (beta chain) was identified during a study of T cells in Graves' hyperthyroidism and ophthalmopathy. Concerning this clonotype itself: The antigen remains undetermined. This could be a read error, since a much larger clone is one nucleotide away.

Used for diagnoses were clinical symptoms, serum thyroxine and TRAb, thyroid ultrasound and orbital computed tomography. The study's findings and limits: Ophthalmopathy prediction by the model preceded onset by a median roughly 6.3 months. Most clonotypes that expanded in the thyroid above 0.001 also showed up in blood. Researchers report that a 13 V-J model separated ophthalmopathy from stable hyperthyroidism.

Amplification yielded TCR beta CDR3 regions, with RNA transcripts as the source. First-round RT-PCR with HTBI primers amplified the TCR CDR3 region. TCRdb processed the multiplex PCR reads anew with MiXCR; each CDR3 protein has one entry. The sample contains around 600,000 distinct CDR3 sequences, 45% of which appear only once. This TCR was recovered from an adult man with Graves' disease, either hyperthyroidism or ophthalmopathy (not recorded which). Sequenced sample: peripheral blood or thyroid tissue (not recorded which).

DNA for the CDR3: TGCAGCGTTGGTATGCAGGTGTATGGCTACACCTTC. Residues: CSVGMQVYGYTF. The chain uses TRBV29-1 and TRBJ1-2; no reliable D call. Germline CDR1 reads SQVTM; CDR2 reads ANQGSEA. The CDR3 totals 12 residues. With 4 bases removed from V and 5 bases from J, the gap between germline ends came to 11 bases.